The clone carrying this TCR beta chain was seen more than once but under ten times. Its target is not known. The data were taken from a study of blood T cells in healthy people across ages. Looked up from germline, CDR1 is SGHVS and CDR2 is FQNEAQ. The length of the CDR3 is 14 residues. The V gene lost 5 bases and the J gene lost 0 bases, with 10 bases spanning the gap. For the second PCR, which ran for roughly 6 to 12 cycles, a sample-barcoded 5' primer and a J-beta primer mix were used. With 12 random nucleotides, a template-switch adaptor tagged each individual cDNA molecule. In TCRdb, the 5' RACE reads were re-called with MiXCR into one record per CDR3 protein. The sample lists over a million distinct CDR3 sequences, over 35% occurring once. General study points: Per million T cells, TCR beta diversity dropped roughly linearly as age increased.

Each sample yielded at least 5.5 micrograms of PBMC total RNA. The TCR was taken from a woman between 55 and 75 years old in good health. The sequenced sample was blood. This chain connects TRBV7-8 to TRBJ2-5; D possibly matches TRBD1 or TRBD2 (5 bases each). CDR3 nucleotides: TGTGCCAGCAGCATCGGGACGGACCAAGAGACCCAGTACTTC. As protein: CASSIGTDQETQYF.